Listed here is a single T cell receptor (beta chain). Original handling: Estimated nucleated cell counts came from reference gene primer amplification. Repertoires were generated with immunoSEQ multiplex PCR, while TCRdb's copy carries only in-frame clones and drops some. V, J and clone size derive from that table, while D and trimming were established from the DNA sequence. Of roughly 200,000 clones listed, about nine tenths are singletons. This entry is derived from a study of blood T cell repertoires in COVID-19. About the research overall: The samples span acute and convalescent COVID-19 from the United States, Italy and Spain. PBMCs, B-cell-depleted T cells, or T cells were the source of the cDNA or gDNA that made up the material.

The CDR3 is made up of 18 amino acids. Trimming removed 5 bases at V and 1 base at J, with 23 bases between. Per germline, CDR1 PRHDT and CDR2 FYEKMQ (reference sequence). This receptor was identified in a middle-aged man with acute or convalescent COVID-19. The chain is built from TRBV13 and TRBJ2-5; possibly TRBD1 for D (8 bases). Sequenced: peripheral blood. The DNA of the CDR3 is TGTGCCAGCAGCCCTCGGACAGGGAGGGGAGGCCTCCAAGAGACCCAGTACTTC. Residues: CASSPRTGRGGLQETQYF.